These 30 T cell receptor beta chains were all obtained from the same sample, sequenced in a study of T cell clonality in common variable immunodeficiency. The repertoire was sequenced with immunoSEQ multiplex PCR; TCRdb's copy has only in-frame clones and lacks some. Listed for the sample are 30,000 to 40,000 clones, none seen a single time. General study findings and limits: In common variable immunodeficiency, TCR beta chains reportedly carried fewer deletions and N-nucleotide insertions.

No cognate antigen is known for these TCRs. The source material was peripheral blood mononuclear cells. These receptors were taken from a human donor with common variable immunodeficiency.

This clone appeared many times. The CDR3 is cut off 3 residues early in the read; its end comes from the germline J gene. The chain uses TRBV2 and TRBJ2-7; D call uncertain. There are 10 residues in the CDR3. The germline gives CDR1 SNHLY, CDR2 FYNNEI. With 7 bases removed from V and 5 bases from J, the gap between germline ends came to 6 bases. CDR3 sequence: CASTLNEQYF. The CDR3 bases that were read are TGTGCCAGCACTCTAAACGAG. Together with reference TRBV2 and TRBJ2-7, the CDR3 gives the full variable domain: EPEVTQTPSHQVTQMGQEVILRCVPISNHLYFYWYRQILGQKVEFLVSFYNNEISEKSEIFDDQFSVERPDGSNFTLKIRSTKLEDSAMYFCASTLNEQYFGPGTRLTVT.

A word on this clone: The CDR3 end lies 3 residues beyond the end of the read and is filled in from the germline J gene. V gene TRBV5-6 combines with J gene TRBJ2-3; D is perhaps TRBD2 (7 bases). V was clipped by 0 bases and J by 6 bases, with 14 bases between them. This CDR3 is 15 amino acids long. From germline, CDR1 is SGHDT and CDR2 YYEEEE. CDR3 protein: CASSLEGGRGDTQYF. The CDR3 bases that were read are TGTGCCAGCAGCTTGGAGGGGGGGCGAGGGGATACG.

This clone has just a few counts. The read falls 3 residues short of the CDR3 end, and the missing part is taken from the germline J gene. The V gene is TRBV19, the J gene TRBJ1-1; TRBD1 agrees at 7 bases. Per germline, CDR1 LNHDA and CDR2 SQIVND (reference sequence). The CDR3 is 13 amino acids. With V trimmed by 9 bases and J by 1 base, 5 bases remained unmatched. CDR3 DNA, as far as it was read: TGTGCCAGCAGTCGGGACAGGAACACTGAA. Translating it yields CASSRDRNTE. The CDR3, in full, reads CASSRDRNTEAFF.

This clone occurred a few times. The read ends 3 residues shy of where the CDR3 ends; the end is completed using the germline J gene. The chain is built from TRBV30 and TRBJ2-3, with 10 nucleotides matching TRBD1. This CDR3 has 15 residues. V lost 5 bases to trimming and J lost 4 bases; unmatched junction nucleotides: 9. CDR1 is GTSNPN and CDR2 is SVGIG in the germline V gene (reference sequence). The CDR3 DNA, read in part, is TGTGCCTGGGGGACAGGGGCCAGGCTGGCAGATACG. As protein: CAWGTGARLADT. The full CDR3 protein is CAWGTGARLADTQYF. Drawing the rest from reference TRBV30 and TRBJ2-3, the complete variable domain is SQTIHQWPATLVQPVGSPLSLECTVEGTSNPNLYWYRQAAGRGLQLLFYSVGIGQISSEVPQNLSASRPQDRQFILSSKKLLLSDSGFYLCAWGTGARLADTQYFGPGTRLTVL.

This clone is labeled medium-sized. The CDR3 goes on 3 residues after the read ends, and that part is filled in from the germline J gene. The rearrangement links TRBV15 to TRBJ2-5, with TRBD2 identical over 12 bases. Germline CDR1 LNHNV, CDR2 YYDKDF (reference sequence). This CDR3 has 12 amino acids. Trimming cost V 8 bases and J 7 bases; bases outside gene matches: 2. The CDR3 protein is CATGGLAGTQYF. The DNA read from the CDR3 is TGTGCCACCGGGGGACTAGCGGGGACC.

This clone was recorded at least ten times. Coverage ceases 3 residues before the CDR3 finishes, and the germline J gene fills in the end. V and J are TRBV2 and TRBJ2-1, with 13 bases fitting TRBD2. Germline trimming cut 4 bases from V and 0 bases from J; bases unmatched to any gene: 9. Germline-derived CDR1 and CDR2 are SNHLY and FYNNEI. CDR3 length: 19 amino acids. Incomplete CDR3 DNA: TGTGCCAGCAGTGGCCCACTAGCGGGAGGGATTAGCTCCTACAATGAG. Protein: CASSGPLAGGISSYNE. Given in full, the CDR3 is CASSGPLAGGISSYNEQFF.

The table lists this clone with a few counts. The read ends 3 residues shy of where the CDR3 ends; the end is completed using the germline J gene. The chain employs TRBV20-1 and TRBJ2-3; 13 bases fit TRBD2. The CDR3 spans 17 residues. V lost 6 bases, J lost 3 bases, and 12 bases stayed unmatched. Germline V gene data show CDR1 as DFQATT and CDR2 as SNEGSKA (reference sequence). This CDR3 reads CSAQGLAGVGRTDTQYF. The sequenced part of the CDR3 DNA is TGCAGTGCCCAAGGACTAGCGGGAGTTGGAAGGACAGATACG.

There are many counts of this clone. The read ends 3 residues early relative to the CDR3; the germline J gene fills the gap. The V call is TRBV11-3, the J call TRBJ2-5; D uncertain. This CDR3 region has 11 residues. The V and J ends lost 3 bases and 5 bases respectively, with 4 bases between them. Germline V gene lookup returns CDR1 SGHNT and CDR2 YENEEA. Incomplete CDR3 DNA: TGTGCCAGCAGCTTCGCGGAGACC. This sequence encodes CASSFAET. In full, the CDR3 reads CASSFAETQYF. Together with reference TRBV11-3 and TRBJ2-5, the CDR3 gives the full variable domain: EAGVVQSPRYKIIEKKQPVAFWCNPISGHNTLYWYLQNLGQGPELLIRYENEEAVDDSQLPKDRFSAERLKGVDSTLKIQPAELGDSAVYLCASSFAETQYFGPGTRLLVL.

This clone was seen many times. The CDR3 is cut off 3 residues early in the read; its end comes from the germline J gene. The gene calls are TRBV7-9 and TRBJ2-7, with 10 bases identical to TRBD2. Germline V CDR1 and CDR2: SEHNR, FQNEAQ (reference sequence). The V gene end was trimmed by 5 bases and the J gene end by 4 bases; junction bases not matched to a gene: 5. The length of the CDR3 is 14 residues. Here the CDR3 reads CASSPPGLAYEQYF. The part of the CDR3 DNA that was read is TGTGCCAGCAGCCCACCGGGACTAGCGTACGAG.

In its sample, this clone was seen a few times. The CDR3 end falls 3 residues outside the read, so it is completed with the germline J gene. The V and J genes are TRBV6-1 and TRBJ1-5; 8 bases are a match to TRBD1. After removal of 4 bases from V and 2 bases from J, the junction contained 7 bases not matched to a gene. Germline V gene sequence: CDR1 MNHNS, CDR2 SASEGT. This CDR3 spans 16 amino acids. The CDR3: CASSAEQGGGNQPQHF. CDR3 bases read: TGTGCCAGCAGTGCAGAACAGGGGGGAGGCAATCAGCCC.

This clone was counted ten times or more. From the germline J gene comes the end of the CDR3, since the read stops 3 residues before it. The V gene is TRBV29-1, the J gene TRBJ1-1; D remains ambiguous. V gave up 3 bases and J gave up 3 bases, with 8 bases separating them. The CDR3 totals 12 residues. The germline V gene encodes CDR1 SQVTM and CDR2 ANQGSEA. CDR3 DNA (partial): TGCAGCGTTGACCGGGGAGACACTGAA. As protein: CSVDRGDTE. In full, the CDR3 is CSVDRGDTEAFF.

This clone has at least ten counts. The read falls 3 residues short of the CDR3 end, and the missing part is taken from the germline J gene. This rearrangement joins TRBV20-1 to TRBJ2-1, with 13 positions matching TRBD2. Germline V CDR1 and CDR2: DFQATT, SNEGSKA (reference sequence). After removal of 5 bases from V and 9 bases from J, the junction contained 7 bases not matched to a gene. CDR3 size: 14 residues. The CDR3 here is CSAEGLAGSGEQFF. The CDR3 bases that were read are TGCAGTGCTGAGGGACTAGCGGGAAGTGGTGAG.

This clone appeared many times. The sequenced fragment ends 3 residues before the CDR3 boundary, so the rest is inferred from the germline J gene. J is TRBJ1-2 and V is TRBV5-4; the D is unclear. Trimming cost V 2 bases and J 7 bases, with 6 bases left between them. The CDR3 consists of 11 residues. The germline gives CDR1 SGHNT, CDR2 YYREEE (reference sequence). The DNA read from the CDR3 is TGTGCCAGCAGCTTAGACACTGGC. Its translation is CASSLDTG. The entire CDR3 protein is CASSLDTGYTF.

This clone was seen a handful of times. The CDR3 goes on 3 residues after the read ends, and that part is filled in from the germline J gene. The J gene is TRBJ2-5, the V gene TRBV19, with 7 bases aligning to TRBD2. J gave up 6 bases and V 4 bases, and 14 bases lay outside the gene matches. Germline V gene data show CDR1 as LNHDA and CDR2 as SQIVND (reference sequence). This CDR3 spans 16 amino acids. The CDR3 protein is CASSRGGGARKQTQYF. The sequenced part of the CDR3 DNA is TGTGCCAGTAGTAGGGGGGGAGGGGCGAGGAAGCAGACC. The entire variable domain, with the rest obtained from reference TRBV19 and TRBJ2-5, is as follows: DGGITQSPKYLFRKEGQNVTLSCEQNLNHDAMYWYRQDPGQGLRLIYYSQIVNDFQKGDIAEGYSVSREKKESFPLTVTSAQKNPTAFYLCASSRGGGARKQTQYFGPGTRLLVL.

This clone was seen a handful of times. The CDR3 end falls 3 residues outside the read, so it is completed with the germline J gene. The rearrangement joins TRBV7-9 to TRBJ2-7; weak D call: TRBD1 (7 bases). Trimming shortened V by 6 bases and J by 5 bases, and 20 bases separated the two germline ends. Germline V CDR1 and CDR2: SEHNR, FQNEAQ (reference sequence). The CDR3 has 15 residues. The CDR3 sequence is CASRAGWQGVDEQYF. The sequenced CDR3 bases are TGTGCCAGCAGGGCGGGGTGGCAGGGGGTCGACGAG.

A word on this clone: The read halts 3 residues ahead of the CDR3 end, with the missing end drawn from the germline J gene. This chain links TRBV7-9 with TRBJ2-2; a possible D gene is TRBD1 (6 bases). The V end was cut by 0 bases, the J end by 4 bases, with 9 bases between. Per germline, CDR1 SEHNR and CDR2 FQNEAQ (reference sequence). The CDR3 sequence is 15 residues long. The CDR3 bases that were read are TGTGCCAGCAGCTTAGCGCAGGGGCGCACCGGGGAG. It specifies CASSLAQGRTGE. The full CDR3 sequence reads CASSLAQGRTGELFF.

This clone was detected ten times or more. The sequence runs out 3 residues before the end of the CDR3; the remainder is reconstructed from the germline J gene. The rearrangement uses TRBV29-1 and TRBJ2-1; D might be TRBD1 or TRBD2, each matching 5 bases. V shed 7 bases and J shed 8 bases, with 15 bases lying between them. This CDR3 contains 12 residues. Germline CDR1 is SQVTM and CDR2 is ANQGSEA. The part of the CDR3 DNA that was read is TGCAGCGCCGAGGGAAAAGGGGATGAG. Protein product: CSAEGKGDE. The full CDR3 is CSAEGKGDEQFF.

On this clone: The read ends 3 residues early relative to the CDR3; the germline J gene fills the gap. The chain links TRBV19 to TRBJ2-7; D perhaps matches TRBD1 (6 bases). CDR1 is LNHDA, CDR2 SQIVND, per germline (reference sequence). CDR3 length: 15 residues. Trimming removed 6 bases from V and 4 bases from J, with 19 bases in between. Here the CDR3 reads CASSRTVSEPYEQYF. The sequenced CDR3 bases are TGTGCCAGTAGCAGGACAGTGTCCGAACCTTACGAG.

This clone was observed at least ten times. The read gets to within 3 residues of the CDR3 end, and the germline J gene fills in the rest. The V gene is TRBV9, the J gene TRBJ2-2, with 14 bases aligning to TRBD2. CDR1 and CDR2 (germline): SGDLS, YYNGEE. V dropped 5 bases and J dropped 4; count of bases not matched to a gene: 13. CDR3 length: 19 amino acids. The CDR3 region is CASSSRLAGGRKGTGELFF. The sequenced part of the CDR3 DNA is TGTGCCAGCAGTTCACGACTAGCGGGAGGGCGAAAGGGCACCGGGGAG. Variable domain in full (rest from reference TRBV9 and TRBJ2-2): DSGVTQTPKHLITATGQRVTLRCSPRSGDLSVYWYQQSLDQGLQFLIQYYNGEERAKGNILERFSAQQFPDLHSELNLSSLELGDSALYFCASSSRLAGGRKGTGELFFGEGSRLTVL.

The part of the CDR3 DNA that was read is TGTGCCAGCAGCTTAGACGGGGATGAAAAA. It codes for CASSLDGDEK. The whole CDR3 sequence reads CASSLDGDEKLFF. The rearrangement uses TRBV7-2 and TRBJ1-4; D is unresolved. The read stops 3 residues short of the end of the CDR3; the missing end is completed from the germline J gene. The CDR3 contains 13 residues. The germline V gene encodes CDR1 SGHTA and CDR2 FQGNSA. V dropped 1 base and J dropped 6 bases, with 6 bases sitting between them. Full variable domain (missing parts from reference TRBV7-2 and TRBJ1-4): GAGVSQSPSNKVTEKGKDVELRCDPISGHTALYWYRQSLGQGLEFLIYFQGNSAPDKSGLPSDRFSAERTGGSVSTLTIQRTQQEDSAVYLCASSLDGDEKLFFGSGTQLSVL.

This clone was seen a few times. The read terminates 3 residues before the CDR3 end, so the remaining end is supplied by the germline J gene. This chain connects TRBV7-9 to TRBJ2-2; no definite D call. The CDR3 contains 12 residues. Germline V gives CDR1 SEHNR, CDR2 FQNEAQ (reference sequence). Between the trimmed V and J ends, which lost 3 bases and 6 bases, there was a span of 5 bases. CDR3 sequence: CASSFRAGELFF. The covered CDR3 bases are TGTGCCAGCAGCTTCAGAGCCGGGGAG.

This clone was detected a few times. The read ends 3 residues shy of where the CDR3 ends; the end is completed using the germline J gene. V and J are TRBV20-1 and TRBJ2-5; TRBD2 might be the D (6 bases). Trimming shortened V by 5 bases and J by 5 bases, and 12 bases separated the two germline ends. CDR1 and CDR2 (germline): DFQATT, SNEGSKA (reference sequence). The CDR3 has 12 amino acids. CDR3 DNA, as far as it was read: TGCAGTGCTCCGACTAGAATGGAGACC. The encoded protein is CSAPTRMET. From start to end, the CDR3 is CSAPTRMETQYF.

This clone was detected many times. The missing CDR3 end, 3 residues past where the read stops, is filled in from the germline J gene. The J gene is TRBJ2-5, the V gene TRBV20-1; tentative D call: TRBD1 (5 bases). This CDR3 is built from 13 residues. Trimming removed 5 bases at V and 3 bases at J, with 13 bases between. Germline CDR1 reads DFQATT; CDR2 reads SNEGSKA (reference sequence). The CDR3 bases that were read are TGCAGTGCTTGTGACAGAGCGAAAGAGACC. Translated, it gives CSACDRAKET. The CDR3 as a whole reads CSACDRAKETQYF.

The sample holds many counts of this clone. The read halts 3 residues ahead of the CDR3 end, with the missing end drawn from the germline J gene. The chain combines TRBV7-9 with TRBJ2-3; 7 bases are a match to TRBD2. The CDR3 runs 14 residues. With 2 bases clipped from V and 6 bases from J, the junction kept 5 bases outside the gene matches. From germline, CDR1 is SEHNR and CDR2 FQNEAQ (reference sequence). This CDR3 is CASSLPSGLDTQYF. Partial CDR3 DNA: TGTGCCAGCAGCTTACCTAGCGGCCTCGATACG.

This clone was seen only a few times. The read halts 3 residues ahead of the CDR3 end, with the missing end drawn from the germline J gene. This chain joins TRBV30 and TRBJ2-1; D might be TRBD1 (5 bases). The CDR3 has 11 amino acids. Between the trimmed V and J ends, which lost 4 bases and 4 bases, there was a span of 5 bases. Germline CDR1 GTSNPN, CDR2 SVGIG (reference sequence). The CDR3 sequence: CAWTGYNEQFF. The part of the CDR3 DNA that was read is TGTGCCTGGACAGGGTACAATGAG.

On this clone: The CDR3 is cut off 3 residues early in the read; its end comes from the germline J gene. This chain uses TRBV18 with TRBJ1-1, with no clear D. The CDR3 extends over 17 amino acids. Germline V gives CDR1 KGHSH, CDR2 LQKENI. V lost 1 base and J 6 bases, leaving 21 bases between the germline ends. CDR3 DNA, as far as it was read: TGTGCCAGCTCACCACGCCTGGTCCCCACGGGGAGGGCTGAA. It translates to CASSPRLVPTGRAE. The entire CDR3 is CASSPRLVPTGRAEAFF. Full variable domain (outside the CDR3, taken from reference TRBV18 and TRBJ1-1): NAGVMQNPRHLVRRRGQEARLRCSPMKGHSHVYWYRQLPEEGLKFMVYLQKENIIDESGMPKERFSAEFPKEGPSILRIQQVVRGDSAAYFCASSPRLVPTGRAEAFFGQGTRLTVV.

This clone has only a few counts. The read falls 3 residues short of the CDR3 end, and the missing part is taken from the germline J gene. The rearrangement links TRBV7-3 to TRBJ1-2; a weak D match, TRBD1 (5 bases). V was trimmed by 5 bases and J by 3 bases, leaving 16 bases between them. The germline CDR1 and CDR2 sequences are SGHTA and FQGTGA. The CDR3 loop spans 15 amino acids. CDR3 protein: CASSQSPAGDYGYTF. The CDR3 bases that were read are TGTGCCAGCAGCCAGTCCCCCGCGGGGGACTATGGC.

This clone was recorded many times. The read falls 3 residues short of the CDR3 end, and the missing part is taken from the germline J gene. The chain combines TRBV11-3 with TRBJ1-5; maybe TRBD1 (6 bases). Trimming shortened V by 3 bases and J by 2 bases, and 8 bases separated the two germline ends. Germline V gene data show CDR1 as SGHNT and CDR2 as YENEEA. The CDR3 contains 14 residues. The sequenced part of the CDR3 DNA is TGTGCCAGCAGCTTGGGGGCGGGCAATCAGCCC. Protein: CASSLGAGNQP. The entire CDR3 reads CASSLGAGNQPQHF.

This clone has a count of ten or more. The missing CDR3 end, 3 residues past where the read stops, is filled in from the germline J gene. This chain links TRBV7-6 with TRBJ1-1; D perhaps matches TRBD1 (6 bases). This CDR3 has 14 residues. Germline V CDR1 and CDR2: SGHVS, FNYEAQ. Trimming took 3 bases from V and 3 from J, leaving 11 bases between them. CDR3 loop: CASSFQGGDTEAFF. CDR3 DNA (partial): TGTGCCAGCAGCTTTCAAGGGGGAGACACTGAA. Full variable domain (rest looked up from reference TRBV7-6 and TRBJ1-1): GAGVSQSPRYKVTKRGQDVALRCDPISGHVSLYWYRQALGQGPEFLTYFNYEAQQDKSGLPNDRFSAERPEGSISTLTIQRTEQRDSAMYRCASSFQGGDTEAFFGQGTRLTVV.

This clone was observed a few times. The CDR3 goes on 3 residues after the read ends, and that part is filled in from the germline J gene. The rearrangement uses TRBV11-3 and TRBJ2-1; TRBD2 is a possible D gene (5 bases). V dropped 6 bases and J dropped 6 bases, with 12 bases sitting between them. This CDR3 comprises 13 residues. Germline V gene lookup returns CDR1 SGHNT and CDR2 YENEEA. This CDR3 is CASRRAEFNEQFF. The CDR3 DNA, read in part, is TGTGCCAGCAGGCGGGCGGAGTTCAATGAG.